This T cell receptor (beta chain) was recovered during a study of cytomegalovirus exposure and HLA in healthy donors. V was trimmed by 0 bases and J by 5 bases, leaving 16 bases between them. This CDR3 contains 16 residues. Germline V gene data show CDR1 as SGHRS and CDR2 as YFSETQ. The method was immunoSEQ multiplex PCR; TCRdb's version includes in-frame clones alone and lacks a portion of them. The table includes 55,000 to 65,000 clones, roughly 95% detected once. Separate from the approximately 670-subject first cohort was the roughly 130-subject validation cohort, to which the donors belonged. Sequencing input: PBMCs. The V and J genes are TRBV5-1 and TRBJ2-3; a weak D match, TRBD1 (5 bases). The TCR sequence derives from a woman aged 18 to 35 in good health and CMV-seropositive. CDR3 nucleotide sequence: TGCGCCAGCAGCTTGGTTGGGGCGTGGAGACGAGATACGCAGTATTTT. This gives the protein CASSLVGAWRRDTQYF.